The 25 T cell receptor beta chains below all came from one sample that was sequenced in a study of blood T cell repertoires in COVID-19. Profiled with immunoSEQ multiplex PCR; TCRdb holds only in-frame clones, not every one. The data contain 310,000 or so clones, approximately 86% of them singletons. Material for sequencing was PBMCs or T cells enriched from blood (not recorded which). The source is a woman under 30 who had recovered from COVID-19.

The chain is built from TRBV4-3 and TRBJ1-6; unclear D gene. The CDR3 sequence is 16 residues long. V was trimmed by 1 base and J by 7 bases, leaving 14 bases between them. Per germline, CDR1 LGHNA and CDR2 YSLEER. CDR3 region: CASSQGVGHSNSPLHF. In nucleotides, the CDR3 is TGCGCCAGCAGCCAAGGGGTTGGGCACAGCAATTCACCCCTCCACTTT.

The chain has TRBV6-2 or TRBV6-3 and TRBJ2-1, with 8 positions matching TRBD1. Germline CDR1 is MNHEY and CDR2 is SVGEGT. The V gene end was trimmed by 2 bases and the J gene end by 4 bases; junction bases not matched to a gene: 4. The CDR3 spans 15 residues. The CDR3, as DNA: TGTGCCAGCAGTTACGCGGGACAGGTATACAATGAGCAGTTCTTC. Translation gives CASSYAGQVYNEQFF.

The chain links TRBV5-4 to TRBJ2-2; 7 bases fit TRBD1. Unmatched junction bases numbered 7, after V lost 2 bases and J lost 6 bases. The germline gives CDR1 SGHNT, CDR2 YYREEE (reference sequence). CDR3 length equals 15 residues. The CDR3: CASSFEGARPGELFF. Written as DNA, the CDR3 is TGTGCCAGCAGCTTCGAGGGGGCCCGGCCCGGGGAGCTGTTTTTT.

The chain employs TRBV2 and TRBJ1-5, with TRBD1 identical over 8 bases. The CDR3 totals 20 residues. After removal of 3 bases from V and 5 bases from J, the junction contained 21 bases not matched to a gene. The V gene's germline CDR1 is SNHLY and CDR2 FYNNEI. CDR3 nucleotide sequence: TGTGCCAGCAGTGACCCCCTCGGGGGTTCGGCAGGGGGCCCAGATCAGCCCCAGCATTTT. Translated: CASSDPLGGSAGGPDQPQHF.

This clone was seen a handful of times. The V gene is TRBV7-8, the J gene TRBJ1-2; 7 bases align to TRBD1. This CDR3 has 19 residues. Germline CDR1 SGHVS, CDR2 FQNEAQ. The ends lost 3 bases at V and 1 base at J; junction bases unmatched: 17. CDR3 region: CASSFGGYGTVEDNYGYTF. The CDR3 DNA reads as TGTGCCAGCAGCTTTGGGGGCTATGGGACAGTCGAAGATAACTATGGCTACACCTTC.

In nucleotides, the CDR3 is TGTGCCAGCAGCTCGGCGGGTGGCATGACTGAAGCTTTCTTT. Protein: CASSSAGGMTEAFF. J is TRBJ1-1 and V is TRBV7-2; D is uncertain. The V gene's germline CDR1 is SGHTA and CDR2 FQGNSA. CDR3 size: 14 residues. Trimming pared 4 bases from V and 5 bases from J, leaving 14 bases between.

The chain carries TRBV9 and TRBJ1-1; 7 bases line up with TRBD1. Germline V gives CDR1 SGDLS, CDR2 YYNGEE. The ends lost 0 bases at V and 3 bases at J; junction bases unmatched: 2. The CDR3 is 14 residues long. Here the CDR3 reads CASSVAGGHTEAFF. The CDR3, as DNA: TGTGCCAGCAGCGTAGCAGGGGGTCACACTGAAGCTTTCTTT. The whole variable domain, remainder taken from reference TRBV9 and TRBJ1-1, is DSGVTQTPKHLITATGQRVTLRCSPRSGDLSVYWYQQSLDQGLQFLIQYYNGEERAKGNILERFSAQQFPDLHSELNLSSLELGDSALYFCASSVAGGHTEAFFGQGTRLTVV.

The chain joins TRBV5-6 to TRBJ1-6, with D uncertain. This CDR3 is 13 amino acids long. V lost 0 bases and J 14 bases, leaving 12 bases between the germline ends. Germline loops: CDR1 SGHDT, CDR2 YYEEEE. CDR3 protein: CASSLGVSETLHF. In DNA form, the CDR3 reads TGTGCCAGCAGCTTGGGTGTCAGCGAGACCCTCCACTTT.

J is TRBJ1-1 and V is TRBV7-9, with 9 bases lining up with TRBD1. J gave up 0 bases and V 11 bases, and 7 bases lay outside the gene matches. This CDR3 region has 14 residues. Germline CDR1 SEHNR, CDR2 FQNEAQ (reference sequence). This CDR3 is CAVRDRVLNTEAFF. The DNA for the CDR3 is TGTGCCGTCCGGGACAGGGTTCTGAACACTGAAGCTTTCTTT.

This CDR3 reads CASSQGMAVNTEAFF. The CDR3 DNA sequence: TGCGCCAGCAGCCAAGGTATGGCAGTAAACACTGAAGCTTTCTTT. The genes are TRBV4-1 and TRBJ1-1; D is uncertain. The germline V gene has CDR1 MGHRA and CDR2 YSYEKL. Between the trimmed V and J ends, which lost 1 base and 2 bases, there was a span of 11 bases. The length of the CDR3 is 15 residues.

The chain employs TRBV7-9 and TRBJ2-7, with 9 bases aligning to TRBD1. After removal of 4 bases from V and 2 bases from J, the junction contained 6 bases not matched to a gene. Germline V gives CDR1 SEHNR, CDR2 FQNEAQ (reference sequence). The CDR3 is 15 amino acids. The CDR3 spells CASSYRTGAAYEQYF. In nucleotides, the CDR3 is TGTGCCAGCAGCTACCGGACAGGGGCGGCCTACGAGCAGTACTTC. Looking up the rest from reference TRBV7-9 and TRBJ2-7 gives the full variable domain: DTGVSQNPRHKITKRGQNVTFRCDPISEHNRLYWYRQTLGQGPEFLTYFQNEAQLEKSRLLSDRFSAERPKGSFSTLEIQRTEQGDSAMYLCASSYRTGAAYEQYFGPGTRLTVT.

CDR3 DNA sequence: TGTGCCAGCAGCTTGCTAGGGGAGGTCACTGAAGCTTTCTTT. This gives the protein CASSLLGEVTEAFF. The J gene is TRBJ1-1, the V gene TRBV5-6; a weak D match, TRBD1 (5 bases). Trimming shortened V by 1 base and J by 4 bases, and 11 bases separated the two germline ends. CDR3 length equals 14 residues. Germline V gives CDR1 SGHDT, CDR2 YYEEEE.

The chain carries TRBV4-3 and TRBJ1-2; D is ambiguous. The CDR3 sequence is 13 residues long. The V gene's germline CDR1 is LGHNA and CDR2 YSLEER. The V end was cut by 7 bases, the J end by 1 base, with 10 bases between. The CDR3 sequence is CASNDMGNYGYTF. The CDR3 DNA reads TGCGCCAGCAACGACATGGGTAACTATGGCTACACCTTC.

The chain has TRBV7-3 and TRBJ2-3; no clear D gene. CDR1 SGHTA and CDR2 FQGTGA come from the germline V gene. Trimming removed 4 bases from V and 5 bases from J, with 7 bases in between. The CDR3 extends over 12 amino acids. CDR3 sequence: CASSSTQDTQYF. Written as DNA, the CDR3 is TGTGCCAGCAGCTCTACTCAAGATACGCAGTATTTT.

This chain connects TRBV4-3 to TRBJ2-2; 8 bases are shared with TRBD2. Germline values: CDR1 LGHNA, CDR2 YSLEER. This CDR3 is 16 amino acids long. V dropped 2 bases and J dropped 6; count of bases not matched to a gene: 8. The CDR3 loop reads CASSQRPGGAAGELFF. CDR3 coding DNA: TGCGCCAGCAGCCAAAGACCCGGGGGGGCCGCCGGGGAGCTGTTTTTT.

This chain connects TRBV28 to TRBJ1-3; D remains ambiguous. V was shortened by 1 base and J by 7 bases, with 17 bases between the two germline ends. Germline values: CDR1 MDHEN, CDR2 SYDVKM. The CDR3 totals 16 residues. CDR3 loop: CASSLFYRSKWNTIYF. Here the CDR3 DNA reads TGTGCCAGCAGTTTATTTTACAGAAGTAAATGGAACACCATATATTTT.

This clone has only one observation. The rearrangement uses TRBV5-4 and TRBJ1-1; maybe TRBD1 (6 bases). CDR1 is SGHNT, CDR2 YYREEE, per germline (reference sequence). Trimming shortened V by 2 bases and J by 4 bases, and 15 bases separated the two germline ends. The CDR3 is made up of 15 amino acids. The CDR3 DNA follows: TGTGCCAGCAGCTTTGATGTGGGGGCTTCCACTGAAGCTTTCTTT. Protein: CASSFDVGASTEAFF.

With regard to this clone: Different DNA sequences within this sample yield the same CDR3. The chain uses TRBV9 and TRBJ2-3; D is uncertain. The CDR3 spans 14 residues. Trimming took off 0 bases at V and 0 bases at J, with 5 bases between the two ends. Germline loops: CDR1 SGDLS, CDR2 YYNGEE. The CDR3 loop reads CASSVARSTDTQYF. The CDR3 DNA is TGTGCCAGCAGCGTAGCGCGCAGCACAGATACGCAGTATTTT.

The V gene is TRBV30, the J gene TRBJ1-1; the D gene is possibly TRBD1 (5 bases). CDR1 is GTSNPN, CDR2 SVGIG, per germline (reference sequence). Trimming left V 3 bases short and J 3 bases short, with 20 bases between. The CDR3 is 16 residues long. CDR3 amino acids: CAWSLGDFPSDTEAFF. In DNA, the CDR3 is TGTGCCTGGAGCCTAGGGGACTTTCCTTCGGACACTGAAGCTTTCTTT.

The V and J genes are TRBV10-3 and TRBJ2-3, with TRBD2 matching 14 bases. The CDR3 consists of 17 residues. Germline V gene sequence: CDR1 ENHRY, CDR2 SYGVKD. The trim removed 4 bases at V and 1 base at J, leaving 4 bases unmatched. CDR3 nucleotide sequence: TGTGCCATCAGTGTGGGGACTAGCGGGGGTGGCACAGATACGCAGTATTTT. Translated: CAISVGTSGGGTDTQYF.

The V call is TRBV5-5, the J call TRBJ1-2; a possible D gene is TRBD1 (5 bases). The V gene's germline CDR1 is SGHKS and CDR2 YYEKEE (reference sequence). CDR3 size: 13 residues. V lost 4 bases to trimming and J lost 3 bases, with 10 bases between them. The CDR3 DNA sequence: TGTGCCAGCAGCCGACAGATAGACTATGGCTACACCTTC. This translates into CASSRQIDYGYTF.

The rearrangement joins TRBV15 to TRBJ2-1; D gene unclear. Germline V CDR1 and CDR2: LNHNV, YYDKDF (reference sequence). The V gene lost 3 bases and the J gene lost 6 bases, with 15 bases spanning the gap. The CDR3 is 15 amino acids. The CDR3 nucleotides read TGTGCCACCAGCAGGCAGGTTTCAGCTCGCAATGAGCAGTTCTTC. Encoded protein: CATSRQVSARNEQFF. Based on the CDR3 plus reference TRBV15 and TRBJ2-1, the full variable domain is DAMVIQNPRYQVTQFGKPVTLSCSQTLNHNVMYWYQQKSSQAPKLLFHYYDKDFNNEADTPDNFQSRRPNTSFCFLDIRSPGLGDTAMYLCATSRQVSARNEQFFGPGTRLTVL.

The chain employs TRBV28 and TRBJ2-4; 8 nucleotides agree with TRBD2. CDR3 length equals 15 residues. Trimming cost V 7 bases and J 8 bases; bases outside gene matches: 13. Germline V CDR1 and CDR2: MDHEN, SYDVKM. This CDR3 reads CASISGDTSGDIQYF. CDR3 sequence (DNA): TGTGCCAGCATTAGCGGGGACACGTCGGGCGACATTCAGTACTTC.

CDR3 bases: TGTGCCAGCAGCTTGGGGCCGTCGAAGAACCTCTATGGCTACACCTTC. This sequence encodes CASSLGPSKNLYGYTF. The rearrangement uses TRBV5-4 and TRBJ1-2; D unresolved. The germline V gene has CDR1 SGHNT and CDR2 YYREEE (reference sequence). This CDR3 has 16 residues. V lost 0 bases and J 4 bases, leaving 16 bases between the germline ends.

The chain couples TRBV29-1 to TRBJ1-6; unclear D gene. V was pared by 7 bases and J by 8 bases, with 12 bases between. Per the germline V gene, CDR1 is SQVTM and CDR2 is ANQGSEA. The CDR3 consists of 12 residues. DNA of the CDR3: TGCAGCGCGCGGGATTTAGATTCACCCCTCCACTTT. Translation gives CSARDLDSPLHF.